This TCR beta chain emerged from a study of CD8+ T cells in alopecia areata. Study-wide results and caveats: Relative to normal scalp, lesional scalp, especially alopecia totalis/universalis, showed higher clonality.

About this clone itself: Its antigen is unknown.

The CDR3 length is 12 residues. Germline-derived CDR1 and CDR2 are SGHAT and FQDESV (reference sequence). Isolated RNA was reverse transcribed into cDNA used as the sequencing template. Libraries were prepared by immunoSEQ multiplex PCR; TCRdb keeps only in-frame clonotypes and omits some of them. The sample records 250,000 or so clones, roughly two thirds being singletons. The source material was CD4+ T cells sorted from blood, sampled at week 0. The chain is built from TRBV11-1 and TRBJ2-5; unclear D gene. The tail of the sequence fits TRBJ2-7 better, so the J call may be wrong. The receptor comes from a human donor with alopecia areata. For the CDR3, the DNA is TGTGCCAGCAGCTTCCTGGGAAACGAGCAGTACTTC. Its translation: CASSFLGNEQYF.